This T cell receptor (beta chain) was recorded in a study of vaccination effects on CD4 cells after COVID-19. On the study more broadly: Post-vaccine sampling occurred a median 72 days after the second dose. The study, taken as a whole, reports: After vaccination, at late timepoints, clones induced by infection and by vaccine contracted markedly.

Produced via immunoSEQ multiplex PCR; TCRdb's table is partial and in-frame only. The sample shows tens of thousands of clones, 76% of them seen only once. A word on this clone: What it recognizes is unknown.

Sequencing was preceded by expansion of antigen-specific CD4+ T cells with viral peptide pools in the ViraFEST assay. Subsequent to a culture period of roughly 11 days, CD4+ T cells were isolated. Participants were given two doses of BNT162b2 or mRNA-1273 vaccine. Both day 3 and day 7 saw half the medium replaced with IL-2 medium. The sequence was collected from a human donor who received a COVID-19 vaccine. Sequencing used CD4+ T cells from PBMCs cultured with HCoV-OC43 spike peptides, obtained after COVID-19 vaccination. Subset of the sample: HCoV-OC43 spike overlapping peptide pool stimulation.

CDR3 amino acids: CASSSAGSNYGYTF. The CDR3 region has the DNA TGTGCCAGCAGCTCGGCGGGCAGCAACTATGGCTACACCTTC. V is TRBV5-6 and J is TRBJ1-2, with D unresolved. V lost 3 bases and J 2 bases, leaving 11 bases between the germline ends. CDR1 is SGHDT and CDR2 is YYEEEE in the germline V gene. The CDR3 consists of 14 residues.